These 3 T cell receptor beta chains share one sample of origin, sequenced in a study of CD8+CD57+ T cells in acquired aplastic anemia. Genomic DNA, the template, was used for profiling of the TCR beta VDJ and CDR3. TCRdb re-called the reads through MiXCR, storing one row per CDR3 protein. The data show about 270,000 distinct CDR3 sequences, 55% to 60% seen once. Input material: sorted CD4+, CD8+, or CD8+CD57+ T cells (not recorded which) from PBMCs. The receptors derive from a human donor with severe aplastic anemia or a healthy control (not recorded which).

This clonotype appeared many times. The chain joins TRBV30 to TRBJ2-7; 9 bases are a match to TRBD2. The CDR3 covers 17 residues. With 2 bases clipped from V and 2 bases from J, the junction kept 13 bases outside the gene matches. Germline-derived CDR1 and CDR2 are GTSNPN and SVGIG (reference sequence). CDR3 protein: CAWSPPPRLAVTYEQYF. CDR3 DNA sequence: TGTGCCTGGAGTCCTCCCCCGCGACTAGCGGTGACCTACGAGCAGTACTTC.

The chain combines TRBV29-1 with TRBJ2-1; TRBD2 aligns across 9 bases. CDR1 and CDR2 from the germline V gene are SQVTM and ANQGSEA. The CDR3 is 14 amino acids. After removal of 7 bases from V and 7 bases from J, the junction contained 11 bases not matched to a gene. CDR3 region: CSAKRSLAGNEQFF. The CDR3 DNA reads TGCAGCGCTAAGAGATCGCTAGCGGGGAATGAGCAGTTCTTC.

The chain links TRBV15 to TRBJ2-5; no firm D call. The CDR3 has 16 amino acids. The germline CDR1 and CDR2 sequences are LNHNV and YYDKDF (reference sequence). V dropped 0 bases and J dropped 5 bases, with 16 bases sitting between them. Here the CDR3 reads CATSREGSFTGETQYF. As DNA, the CDR3 is TGTGCCACCAGCAGAGAGGGTAGCTTCACCGGGGAGACCCAGTACTTC.